This T cell receptor (beta chain) was sequenced in a study of T cells in Graves' hyperthyroidism and ophthalmopathy. Fresh 10 ml peripheral blood yielded PBMCs. Only a few counts were recorded for this clonotype. The CDR3 sequence is 15 residues long. The J segment lost 4 bases and the V segment lost 2 bases, leaving 6 bases of the junction unmatched. Authors of the study amplified TCR beta CDR3 regions from RNA transcripts. HTBI primers were employed in a first-round RT-PCR of the TCR CDR3. Each CDR3 protein gets one entry after TCRdb re-called the multiplex PCR reads with MiXCR. The data hold under 350,000 distinct CDR3 sequences, with 12% to 15% observed a single time.

The rearrangement links TRBV12-3 or TRBV12-4 to TRBJ2-3, with TRBD2 matching 7 bases. The TCR was taken from a woman in her forties with Graves' ophthalmopathy. Sequenced input: blood. The CDR3 loop reads CASSLYAGESDTQYF. CDR3 in DNA: TGTGCCAGCAGTTTATATGCGGGAGAATCAGATACGCAGTATTTT.